What follows describes a single T cell receptor (beta chain). The Seattle site enrolled patients during active infection and followed them longitudinally. This entry belongs to a study of blood T cell repertoires in COVID-19. Turning to the study itself: Acute and convalescent COVID-19 samples came from the United States, Italy and Spain. The cDNA or gDNA used as material had been derived from T cells, B-cell-depleted T cells, or PBMCs.

The CDR3 loop spans 14 amino acids. CDR1 and CDR2 (germline): SEHNR, FQNEAQ (reference sequence). With V trimmed by 5 bases and J by 8 bases, 8 bases remained unmatched. Source study methods: Reference gene primer amplification gave estimated nucleated cell counts. Some clones are missing from TCRdb's copy, which holds only in-frame ones; the method was immunoSEQ multiplex PCR. The V and J calls and the clone size are those of that table, but D and trimming were determined from the DNA. This sample has around 170,000 clones, with roughly 77% found just once. Input material: peripheral blood. The genes are TRBV7-9 and TRBJ1-4; 7 bases match TRBD1. The source of this sequence is a woman over 75 with COVID-19, enrolled during active disease. The CDR3 spells CASSLRTGREKLFF. The CDR3 DNA reads as TGTGCCAGCAGCCTTAGGACAGGACGGGAAAAACTGTTTTTT.